Listed below are T cell receptor beta chains from one sample, sequenced in a study of Ad26.COV2.S vaccination and SARS-CoV-2 variants. Only in-frame clones appear in the TCRdb table, and some are missing; sequencing was by immunoSEQ multiplex PCR. The table lists about 350,000 clones, 86% of them singletons, with approximately 12% in the top ten. Source: peripheral blood, taken in a trial of Ad26.COV2.S vaccine versus placebo. The receptors were gathered from a person between 18 and 65 years old who received the Ad26.COV2.S COVID-19 vaccine or a placebo. CDR3s include the opening cysteine and the closing phenylalanine or tryptophan. Each record gives: D gene, clone size, J gene, V gene, CDR3 DNA, CDR3 protein. The D gene is left open where the match is weak. Clone size is stated in some rows and not others, as once, few, many or a class when expanded.

d_call: .; clone_size: .; j_call: TRBJ1-1; v_call: TRBV18; cdr3_nt: TGTGCCAGCTCCTTGCGGGCGGACACTGAAGCTTTCTTT; cdr3_aa: CASSLRADTEAFF
d_call: .; clone_size: .; j_call: TRBJ2-4; v_call: TRBV21-1; cdr3_nt: TGTGCCAGCAGCAGACAGGGTGGTTCCAAAAACATTCAGTACTTC; cdr3_aa: CASSRQGGSKNIQYF
d_call: .; clone_size: .; j_call: TRBJ2-7; v_call: TRBV4-3; cdr3_nt: TGCGCCAGCAGCCAAGATCAGGACCCCGCCTACGAGCAGTACTTC; cdr3_aa: CASSQDQDPAYEQYF
d_call: TRBD1; clone_size: .; j_call: TRBJ2-7; v_call: TRBV9; cdr3_nt: TGTGCCAGCAGCTCCGACAGGGGGCGCGAGCAGTACTTC; cdr3_aa: CASSSDRGREQYF
d_call: TRBD2; clone_size: once; j_call: TRBJ2-3; v_call: TRBV11-2; cdr3_nt: TGTGCCAGCAGCTTAGAGGAGCTAGCGGGATTCACAGATACGCAGTATTTT; cdr3_aa: CASSLEELAGFTDTQYF
d_call: TRBD1; clone_size: .; j_call: TRBJ1-1; v_call: TRBV10-3; cdr3_nt: TGTGCCATCACCTCGACAGGGACTGAAGCTTTCTTT; cdr3_aa: CAITSTGTEAFF
d_call: .; clone_size: .; j_call: TRBJ2-2; v_call: TRBV11-2; cdr3_nt: TGTGCCAGCAGCTTACTGAGGTCTGGCGCCGGGGAGCTGTTTTTT; cdr3_aa: CASSLLRSGAGELFF
d_call: .; clone_size: .; j_call: TRBJ1-4; v_call: TRBV7-2; cdr3_nt: TGTGCCAGCAGCCCGGGGGGGAGGATTAATGAAAAACTGTTTTTT; cdr3_aa: CASSPGGRINEKLFF
d_call: .; clone_size: .; j_call: TRBJ2-1; v_call: TRBV7-9; cdr3_nt: TGTGCCAGCAGCCCCCAGGAGGTAGAGGTGTTCTTC; cdr3_aa: CASSPQEVEVFF
d_call: TRBD1; clone_size: .; j_call: TRBJ2-5; v_call: TRBV7-9; cdr3_nt: TGTGCCAGCAGCCGAACCGGGACAGGGGGCGGAGAGACCCAGTACTTC; cdr3_aa: CASSRTGTGGGETQYF
d_call: .; clone_size: .; j_call: TRBJ1-1; v_call: TRBV14; cdr3_nt: TGTGCCAGCAGCCAAGATCAGACTGAAGCTTTCTTT; cdr3_aa: CASSQDQTEAFF
d_call: TRBD1; clone_size: .; j_call: TRBJ2-2; v_call: TRBV20-1; cdr3_nt: TGCAGTGCTAGTCCCCGGGACAGGGGGCTTTTCGAGCTGTTTTTT; cdr3_aa: CSASPRDRGLFELFF
d_call: .; clone_size: .; j_call: TRBJ1-4; v_call: TRBV19; cdr3_nt: TGTGCCAGTAGTATAGGGAACCGTGAAAAACTGTTTTTT; cdr3_aa: CASSIGNREKLFF
d_call: TRBD1; clone_size: .; j_call: TRBJ2-5; v_call: TRBV18; cdr3_nt: TGTGCCAGCTCACACCGGGACAGGGGGCTTCAAGAGACCCAGTACTTC; cdr3_aa: CASSHRDRGLQETQYF
d_call: TRBD1; clone_size: .; j_call: TRBJ2-3; v_call: TRBV28; cdr3_nt: TGTGCCAGCAGTTTCGGGACAGGTTCCACAGATACGCAGTATTTT; cdr3_aa: CASSFGTGSTDTQYF